These 26 T cell receptor beta chains originate from one sample sequenced in a study of T cells in localized non-small cell lung cancer. TCRdb keeps only in-frame clones here, not all; method: immunoSEQ multiplex PCR. The sample lists some 39,000 clones, 70% to 80% seen once, with approximately 35% in the top ten. The sequences come from PBMCs, collected before any cancer treatment. The source of these receptors is a woman aged 35 to 69 with stage II squamous cell lung carcinoma.

V is TRBV7-9 and J is TRBJ2-7; D remains ambiguous. V was trimmed by 0 bases and J by 7 bases, leaving 16 bases between them. The germline V gene encodes CDR1 SEHNR and CDR2 FQNEAQ (reference sequence). The CDR3 extends over 15 amino acids. The CDR3 reads CASSLAKDAEYEQYF. CDR3 nucleotides: TGTGCCAGCAGCTTAGCGAAGGACGCGGAGTATGAGCAGTACTTC.

This sequence joins TRBV7-3 and TRBJ2-1, with 13 bases matching TRBD2. The CDR3 is 20 amino acids. Germline V gives CDR1 SGHTA, CDR2 FQGTGA. V dropped 5 bases and J dropped 0; count of bases not matched to a gene: 13. Here the CDR3 DNA reads TGTGCCAGCAGCCCCAAGGGACTAGCGGGATATCAGAGCTCCTACAATGAGCAGTTCTTC. Translated: CASSPKGLAGYQSSYNEQFF.

The gene calls are TRBV5-8 and TRBJ2-5, with TRBD2 matching over 12 bases. V lost 0 bases to trimming and J lost 5 bases; unmatched junction nucleotides: 2. CDR1 SGHTS and CDR2 YDEGEE come from the germline V gene. CDR3 length equals 15 residues. CDR3 loop: CASSLGLAGVETQYF. The CDR3 nucleotides read TGTGCCAGCAGCTTGGGACTAGCGGGAGTGGAGACCCAGTACTTC.

The chain combines TRBV28 with TRBJ2-3; 12 bases agree with TRBD2. The CDR3 spans 17 residues. Trimming removed 0 bases from V and 0 bases from J; junction bases left unmatched: 1. CDR1 is MDHEN and CDR2 is SYDVKM in the germline V gene. CDR3 DNA sequence: TGTGCCAGCAGTTTATGGACTAGCGGGGGTAGCACAGATACGCAGTATTTT. This translates into CASSLWTSGGSTDTQYF.

The chain recombines TRBV2 with TRBJ1-5; TRBD1 might be the D (5 bases). Germline CDR1 and CDR2: SNHLY and FYNNEI. The V and J ends lost 6 bases and 0 bases respectively, with 15 bases between them. This CDR3 spans 16 amino acids. The CDR3 DNA reads as TGTGCCAGCAGCGTCCGGGACGGTTATAGCAATCAGCCCCAGCATTTT. Translation gives CASSVRDGYSNQPQHF.

This clone is deemed medium-sized. V is TRBV11-1 and J is TRBJ1-2, with D maybe TRBD1 (6 bases). There are 13 residues in the CDR3. Germline V CDR1 and CDR2: SGHAT, FQDESV (reference sequence). V shed 1 base and J shed 6 bases, with 9 bases lying between them. The CDR3 nucleotides read TGTGCCAGCAGCTTAGGGGCAGGGGATGGCTACACCTTC. Translation gives CASSLGAGDGYTF. The full variable domain, rest sourced from reference TRBV11-1 and TRBJ1-2, is EAEVAQSPRYKITEKSQAVAFWCDPISGHATLYWYRQILGQGPELLVQFQDESVVDDSQLPKDRFSAERLKGVDSTLKIQPAELGDSAMYLCASSLGAGDGYTFGSGTRLTVV.

V and J are TRBV28 and TRBJ2-7; tentative D call: TRBD2 (6 bases). The V gene's germline CDR1 is MDHEN and CDR2 SYDVKM. The CDR3 contains 12 residues. V lost 5 bases to trimming and J lost 3 bases, with 8 bases between them. CDR3 residues: CASSTGGYEQYV. In DNA form, the CDR3 reads TGTGCCAGCAGTACCGGGGGCTACGAGCAGTACGTC.

In nucleotides, the CDR3 is TGTGCCAGCAGCGGACCCCGGGACAGGGACAATGAGCAGTTCTTC. This gives the protein CASSGPRDRDNEQFF. The rearrangement uses TRBV9 and TRBJ2-1, with TRBD1 identical over 9 bases. The CDR3 consists of 15 residues. Germline V gene lookup returns CDR1 SGDLS and CDR2 YYNGEE. With 3 bases clipped from V and 5 bases from J, the junction kept 6 bases outside the gene matches. Using reference TRBV9 and TRBJ2-1 for the parts outside the CDR3, the full variable domain is DSGVTQTPKHLITATGQRVTLRCSPRSGDLSVYWYQQSLDQGLQFLIQYYNGEERAKGNILERFSAQQFPDLHSELNLSSLELGDSALYFCASSGPRDRDNEQFFGPGTRLTVL.

The chain combines TRBV11-2 with TRBJ2-7; D may be TRBD1 (5 bases). CDR3 length: 16 amino acids. The germline gives CDR1 SGHAT, CDR2 FQNNGV. The V gene lost 4 bases and the J gene lost 1 base, with 17 bases spanning the gap. The CDR3 spells CASSSLQEYSSYEQYV. The CDR3 DNA is TGTGCCAGCAGCTCCTTACAGGAGTACTCATCCTACGAGCAGTACGTC.

For this clone: The sample contains more than one DNA sequence encoding this CDR3. The gene calls are TRBV7-8 and TRBJ1-6; D may be TRBD1 (5 bases). Germline V gene sequence: CDR1 SGHVS, CDR2 FQNEAQ. V gave up 3 bases and J gave up 9 bases, with 9 bases separating them. CDR3 length equals 13 residues. The CDR3 here is CASSFSGTSPLHF. CDR3 sequence (DNA): TGTGCCAGCAGCTTCTCGGGGACTTCACCCCTCCACTTT. Together with reference TRBV7-8 and TRBJ1-6, the CDR3 gives the full variable domain: GAGVSQSPRYKVAKRGQDVALRCDPISGHVSLFWYQQALGQGPEFLTYFQNEAQLDKSGLPSDRFFAERPEGSVSTLKIQRTQQEDSAVYLCASSFSGTSPLHFGNGTRLTVT.

V usage is TRBV6-5 and J usage is TRBJ2-1; D possibly uses TRBD1 or TRBD2 (5 bases each). With 9 bases removed from V and 7 bases from J, the gap between germline ends came to 13 bases. Germline values: CDR1 MNHEY, CDR2 SVGAGI. The length of the CDR3 is 12 residues. CDR3 coding DNA: TGTGCCAGTACGGGGACCTGGAATGAGCAGTTCTTC. Protein sequence: CASTGTWNEQFF.

The gene calls are TRBV7-8 and TRBJ1-5, with D maybe TRBD1 (5 bases). Per germline, CDR1 SGHVS and CDR2 FQNEAQ. V lost 1 base and J lost 6, with 13 bases in between. The CDR3 spans 15 residues. The CDR3 coding sequence is TGTGCCAGCAGCTTAGATGGGCAGGGCCTTCAGCCCCAGCATTTT. It translates to CASSLDGQGLQPQHF.

The V and J genes are TRBV5-1 and TRBJ2-1; TRBD2 might be the D (7 bases). The CDR3 consists of 20 residues. The germline V and J ends were trimmed by 0 bases and 5 bases, with 27 bases remaining between them. Germline-derived CDR1 and CDR2 are SGHRS and YFSETQ. The CDR3 DNA reads as TGCGCCAGCAGCTTGGTCCCTCTTGGCCGCATTGGGGGGGCAGACAATGAGCAGTTCTTC. It yields the protein CASSLVPLGRIGGADNEQFF.

This chain connects TRBV11-1 to TRBJ1-1; 7 nucleotides align to TRBD1. V lost 2 bases, J lost 1 base, and 1 base stayed unmatched. The CDR3 is 14 amino acids. The germline gives CDR1 SGHAT, CDR2 FQDESV (reference sequence). CDR3 loop: CASSLQGENTEAFF. The CDR3 DNA is TGTGCCAGCAGCTTACAGGGGGAGAACACTGAAGCTTTCTTT. The entire variable domain, with the rest obtained from reference TRBV11-1 and TRBJ1-1, is as follows: EAEVAQSPRYKITEKSQAVAFWCDPISGHATLYWYRQILGQGPELLVQFQDESVVDDSQLPKDRFSAERLKGVDSTLKIQPAELGDSAMYLCASSLQGENTEAFFGQGTRLTVV.

The chain employs TRBV5-6 and TRBJ1-2; no definite D call. Germline values: CDR1 SGHDT, CDR2 YYEEEE. This CDR3 has 13 residues. Trimming stripped 1 base from V and 7 bases from J, with 11 bases between. The CDR3 DNA reads as TGTGCCAGCAGCTTGTTTACGGGTCTTGGCTACACCTTC. Translating gives CASSLFTGLGYTF.

The chain combines TRBV28 with TRBJ2-2, with a weak D call TRBD2 (6 bases). V lost 2 bases to trimming and J lost 7 bases, with 11 bases between them. CDR1 is MDHEN, CDR2 SYDVKM, per germline. This CDR3 has 14 amino acids. Here the CDR3 DNA reads TGTGCCAGCAGTTTAGGGGGGTTGGTCGGGGAGCTGTTTTTT. Its translation: CASSLGGLVGELFF.

This chain uses TRBV18 with TRBJ2-1; 11 positions match TRBD2. Germline loops: CDR1 KGHSH, CDR2 LQKENI. With V trimmed by 3 bases and J by 3 bases, 7 bases remained unmatched. CDR3 length equals 17 residues. CDR3 residues: CASSPIGTSGDYNEQFF. In DNA form, the CDR3 reads TGTGCCAGCTCACCTATCGGGACTAGCGGAGACTACAATGAGCAGTTCTTC.

V is TRBV7-2 and J is TRBJ1-4; possibly TRBD1 for D (5 bases). Germline CDR1 and CDR2: SGHTA and FQGNSA. This CDR3 is built from 13 residues. The ends were cut back, 4 bases at V and 7 bases at J, with 10 bases in the middle. The DNA for the CDR3 is TGTGCCAGCAGCTCGAGGGGTGGTGAAAAACTGTTTTTT. Translated: CASSSRGGEKLFF.

The genes are TRBV4-2 and TRBJ2-5; D is uncertain. This CDR3 is 14 amino acids long. V lost 3 bases, J lost 1 base, and 9 bases lay in between. CDR1 and CDR2 from the germline V gene are LGHNA and YNFKEQ. The CDR3 DNA sequence: TGTGCCAGCAGCCAGAGGTCAGGCCAAGAGACCCAGTACTTC. This gives the protein CASSQRSGQETQYF.

The chain employs TRBV29-1 and TRBJ1-5; D unclear. Trimming shortened V by 1 base and J by 5 bases, and 6 bases separated the two germline ends. Per the germline V gene, CDR1 is SQVTM and CDR2 is ANQGSEA. The CDR3 is 12 amino acids. CDR3 sequence reads: CSVEGSHQPQHF. The CDR3 region has the DNA TGCAGCGTTGAAGGGAGCCATCAGCCCCAGCATTTT.

V and J are TRBV10-3 and TRBJ1-1; 7 nucleotides line up with TRBD1. Germline CDR1 and CDR2: ENHRY and SYGVKD. The CDR3 length is 15 residues. With V trimmed by 2 bases and J by 2 bases, 5 bases remained unmatched. CDR3 sequence (DNA): TGTGCCATCAGTGAGGGTGACAGGGCCAACACTGAAGCTTTCTTT. This codes for CAISEGDRANTEAFF.

V gene TRBV6-1 combines with J gene TRBJ1-2, with D unresolved. The germline gives CDR1 MNHNS, CDR2 SASEGT. V dropped 0 bases and J dropped 2 bases, with 10 bases sitting between them. The CDR3 covers 15 residues. In DNA form, the CDR3 reads TGTGCCAGCAGTGAAGCAGGGTGGGAAAACTATGGCTACACCTTC. Protein: CASSEAGWENYGYTF.

The chain links TRBV7-2 to TRBJ2-6, with D hard to call. Germline loops: CDR1 SGHTA, CDR2 FQGNSA. The CDR3 is 19 residues long. Trimming removed 7 bases from V and 0 bases from J, with 22 bases in between. The CDR3 is CASTLNHPGPTSGANVLTF. Written as DNA, the CDR3 is TGTGCCAGCACCCTAAACCACCCAGGTCCGACCTCTGGGGCCAACGTCCTGACTTTC.

V is TRBV7-2 and J is TRBJ2-7; TRBD2 matches 9 bases. The CDR3 spans 16 residues. Germline CDR1 is SGHTA and CDR2 is FQGNSA. V was clipped by 1 base and J by 4 bases; unmatched bases: 8. Written as DNA, the CDR3 is TGTGCCAGCAGCTTAGTTGCGGGAGGGCCCTCGTACGAGCAGTACTTC. Translated: CASSLVAGGPSYEQYF. Full variable domain (missing parts from reference TRBV7-2 and TRBJ2-7): GAGVSQSPSNKVTEKGKDVELRCDPISGHTALYWYRQSLGQGLEFLIYFQGNSAPDKSGLPSDRFSAERTGGSVSTLTIQRTQQEDSAVYLCASSLVAGGPSYEQYFGPGTRLTVT.

The CDR3 DNA reads as TGTGCCAGCAGTTTGGGGAGGCCTTATGGCTACACCTTC. Its protein product is CASSLGRPYGYTF. V gene TRBV28 combines with J gene TRBJ1-2; D gene unclear. V gave up 3 bases and J gave up 5 bases, with 10 bases separating them. Germline CDR1 MDHEN, CDR2 SYDVKM. The CDR3 consists of 13 residues.

Many counts were recorded for this clone. This sequence joins TRBV5-4 and TRBJ2-6, with a weak D call TRBD1 (6 bases). V was clipped by 1 base and J by 4 bases, with 15 bases between them. This CDR3 is built from 17 residues. CDR1 and CDR2 (germline): SGHNT, YYREEE (reference sequence). CDR3 protein: CASSLWDKKTGANVLTF. CDR3 DNA sequence: TGTGCCAGCAGCTTGTGGGACAAGAAGACCGGGGCCAACGTCCTGACTTTC.